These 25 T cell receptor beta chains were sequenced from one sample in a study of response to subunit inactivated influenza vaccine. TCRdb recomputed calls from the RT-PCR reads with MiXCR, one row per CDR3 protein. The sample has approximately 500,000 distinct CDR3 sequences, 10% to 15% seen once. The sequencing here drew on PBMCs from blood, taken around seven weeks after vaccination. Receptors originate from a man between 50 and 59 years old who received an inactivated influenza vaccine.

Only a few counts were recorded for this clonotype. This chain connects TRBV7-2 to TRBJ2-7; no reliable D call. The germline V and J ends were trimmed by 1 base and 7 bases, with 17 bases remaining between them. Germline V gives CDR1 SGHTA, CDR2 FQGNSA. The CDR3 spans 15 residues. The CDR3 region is CASSLEANPSGEQYF. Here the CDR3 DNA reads TGTGCCAGCAGCTTAGAGGCTAACCCCAGTGGAGAGCAGTACTTC.

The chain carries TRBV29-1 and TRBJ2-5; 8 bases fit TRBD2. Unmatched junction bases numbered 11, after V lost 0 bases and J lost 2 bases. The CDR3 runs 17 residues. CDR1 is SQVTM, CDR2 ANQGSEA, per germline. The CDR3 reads CSVEDPLGLAPQETQYF. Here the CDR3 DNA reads TGCAGCGTTGAAGACCCGCTCGGACTAGCCCCACAAGAGACCCAGTACTTC.

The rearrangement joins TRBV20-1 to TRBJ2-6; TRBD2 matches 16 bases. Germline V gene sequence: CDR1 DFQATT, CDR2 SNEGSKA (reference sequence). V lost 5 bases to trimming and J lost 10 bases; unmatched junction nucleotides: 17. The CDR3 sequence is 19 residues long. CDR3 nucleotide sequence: TGCAGTGCTGCAATCCTTCCGGGACTAGCGGGAGGGCCGAAAAACGTCCTGACTTTC. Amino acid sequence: CSAAILPGLAGGPKNVLTF.

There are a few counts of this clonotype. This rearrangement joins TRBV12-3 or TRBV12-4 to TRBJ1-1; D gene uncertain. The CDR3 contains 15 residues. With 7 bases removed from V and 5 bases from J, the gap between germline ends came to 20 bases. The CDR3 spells CASNVGTRLGTEAFF. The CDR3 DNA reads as TGTGCCAGCAACGTTGGCACGCGGCTGGGAACTGAAGCTTTCTTT.

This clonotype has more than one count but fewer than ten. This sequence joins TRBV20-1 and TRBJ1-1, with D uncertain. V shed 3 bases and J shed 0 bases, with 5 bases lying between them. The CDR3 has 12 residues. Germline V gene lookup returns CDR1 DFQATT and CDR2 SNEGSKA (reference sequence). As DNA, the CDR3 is TGCAGTGCTAGGTTGGTGAACACTGAAGCTTTCTTT. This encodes CSARLVNTEAFF.

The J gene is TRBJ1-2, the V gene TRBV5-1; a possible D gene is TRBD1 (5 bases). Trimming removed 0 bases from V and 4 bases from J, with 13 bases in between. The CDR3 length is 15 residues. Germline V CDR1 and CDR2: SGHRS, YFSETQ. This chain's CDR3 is CASSLAARAGYGYTF. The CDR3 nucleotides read TGCGCCAGCAGCTTGGCCGCCAGGGCAGGCTATGGCTACACCTTC.

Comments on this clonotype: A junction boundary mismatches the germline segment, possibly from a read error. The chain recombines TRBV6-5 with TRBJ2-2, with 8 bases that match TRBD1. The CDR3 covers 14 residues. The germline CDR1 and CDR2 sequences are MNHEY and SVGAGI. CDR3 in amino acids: CASSYYRTGFARVF. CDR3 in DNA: TGTGCCAGCAGTTACTACAGGACAGGGTTTGCGAGGGTTTTT.

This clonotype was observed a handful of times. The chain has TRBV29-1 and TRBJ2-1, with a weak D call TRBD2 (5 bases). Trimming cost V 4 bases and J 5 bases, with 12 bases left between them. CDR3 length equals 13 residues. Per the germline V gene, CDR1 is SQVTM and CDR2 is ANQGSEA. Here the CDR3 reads CSVVSSGNNEQFF. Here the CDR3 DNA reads TGCAGCGTTGTTTCCAGCGGAAACAATGAGCAGTTCTTC.

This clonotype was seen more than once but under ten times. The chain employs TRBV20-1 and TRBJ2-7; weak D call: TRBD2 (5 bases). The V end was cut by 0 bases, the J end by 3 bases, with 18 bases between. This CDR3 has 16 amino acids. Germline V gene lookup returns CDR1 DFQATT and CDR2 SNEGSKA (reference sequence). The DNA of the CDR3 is TGCAGTGCTAGAGATCTGGGTAGAGGGAGAGGCTACGAGCAGTACTTC. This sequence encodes CSARDLGRGRGYEQYF.

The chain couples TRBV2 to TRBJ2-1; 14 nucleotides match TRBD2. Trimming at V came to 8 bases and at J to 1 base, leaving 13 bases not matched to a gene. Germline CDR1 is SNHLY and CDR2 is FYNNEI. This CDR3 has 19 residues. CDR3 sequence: CASLKPGTSGSRSYNEQFF. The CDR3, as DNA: TGTGCCAGCCTCAAGCCCGGGACTAGCGGGAGCCGTTCCTACAATGAGCAGTTCTTC.

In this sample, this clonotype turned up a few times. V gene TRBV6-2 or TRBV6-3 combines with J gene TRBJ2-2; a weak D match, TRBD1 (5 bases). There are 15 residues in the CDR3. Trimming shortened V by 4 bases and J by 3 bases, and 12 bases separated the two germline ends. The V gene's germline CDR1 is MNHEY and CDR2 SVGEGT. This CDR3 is CASSSRDLYTGELFF. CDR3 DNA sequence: TGTGCCAGCAGTTCCAGGGATCTCTACACCGGGGAGCTGTTTTTT.

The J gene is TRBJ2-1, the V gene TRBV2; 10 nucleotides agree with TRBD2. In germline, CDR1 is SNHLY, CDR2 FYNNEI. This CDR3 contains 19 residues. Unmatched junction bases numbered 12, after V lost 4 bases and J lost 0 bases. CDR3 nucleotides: TGTGCCAGCAGTGCCTTCCTAGCGGGAGAGACGAGCTCCTACAATGAGCAGTTCTTC. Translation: CASSAFLAGETSSYNEQFF. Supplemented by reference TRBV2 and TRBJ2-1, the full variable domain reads EPEVTQTPSHQVTQMGQEVILRCVPISNHLYFYWYRQILGQKVEFLVSFYNNEISEKSEIFDDQFSVERPDGSNFTLKIRSTKLEDSAMYFCASSAFLAGETSSYNEQFFGPGTRLTVL.

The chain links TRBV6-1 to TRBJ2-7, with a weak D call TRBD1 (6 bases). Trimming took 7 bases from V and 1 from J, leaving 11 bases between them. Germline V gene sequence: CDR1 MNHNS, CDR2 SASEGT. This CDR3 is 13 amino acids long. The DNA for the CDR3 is TGTGCCAGCAAGCAACAGGGATCCTACGAGCAGTACTTC. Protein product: CASKQQGSYEQYF.

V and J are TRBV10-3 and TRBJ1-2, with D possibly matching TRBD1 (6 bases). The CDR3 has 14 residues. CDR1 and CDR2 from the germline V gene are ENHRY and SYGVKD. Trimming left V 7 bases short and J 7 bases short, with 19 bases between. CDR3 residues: CAITAGITGSGYTF. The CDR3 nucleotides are TGTGCCATCACGGCGGGGATTACAGGGTCTGGCTACACCTTC.

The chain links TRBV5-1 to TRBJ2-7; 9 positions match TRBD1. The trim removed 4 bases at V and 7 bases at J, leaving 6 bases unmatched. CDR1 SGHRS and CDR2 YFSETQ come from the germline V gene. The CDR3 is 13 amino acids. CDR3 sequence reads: CASSRTGGWEQYF. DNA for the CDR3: TGCGCCAGCAGCCGTACAGGGGGCTGGGAGCAGTACTTC. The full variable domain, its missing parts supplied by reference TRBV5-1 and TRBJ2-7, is KAGVTQTPRYLIKTRGQQVTLSCSPISGHRSVSWYQQTPGQGLQFLFEYFSETQRNKGNFPGRFSGRQFSNSRSEMNVSTLELGDSALYLCASSRTGGWEQYFGPGTRLTVT.

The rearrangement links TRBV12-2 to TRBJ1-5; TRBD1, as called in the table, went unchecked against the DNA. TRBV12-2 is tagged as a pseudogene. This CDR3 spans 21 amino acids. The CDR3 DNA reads TGTGCAAGTCGCTTGCCTCAAACGAGGGGCTTCGGAATAACGAACAATCAGCCCCAGCATTTT. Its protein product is CASRLPQTRGFGITNNQPQHF.

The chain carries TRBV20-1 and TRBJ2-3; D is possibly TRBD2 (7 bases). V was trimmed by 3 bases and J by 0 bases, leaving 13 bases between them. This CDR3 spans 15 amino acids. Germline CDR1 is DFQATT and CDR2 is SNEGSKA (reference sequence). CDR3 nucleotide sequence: TGCAGTGCTAGGCCCAGCGGGACAAGCACAGATACGCAGTATTTT. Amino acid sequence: CSARPSGTSTDTQYF.

Here the CDR3 reads CASSLGASGAGELFF. The CDR3, as DNA: TGTGCCAGCAGCTTAGGAGCTAGCGGGGCAGGGGAGCTGTTTTTT. This sequence joins TRBV7-2 and TRBJ2-2; 9 bases fit TRBD2. V shed 1 base, J shed 8 bases, and the junction held 5 bases outside the gene matches. This CDR3 is 15 amino acids long. Germline V CDR1 and CDR2: SGHTA, FQGNSA.

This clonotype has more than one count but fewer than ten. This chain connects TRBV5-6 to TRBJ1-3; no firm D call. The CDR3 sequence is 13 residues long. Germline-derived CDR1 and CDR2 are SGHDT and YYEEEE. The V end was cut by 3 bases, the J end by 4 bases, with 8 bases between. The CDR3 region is CASSSMYGNTIYF. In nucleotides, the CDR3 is TGTGCCAGCAGCTCCATGTACGGAAACACCATATATTTT.

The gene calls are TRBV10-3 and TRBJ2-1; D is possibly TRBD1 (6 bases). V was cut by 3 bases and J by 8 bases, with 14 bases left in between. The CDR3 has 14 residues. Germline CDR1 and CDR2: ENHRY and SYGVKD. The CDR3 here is CAISDVTGTDEQFF. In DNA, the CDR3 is TGTGCCATCAGTGATGTTACAGGGACGGATGAGCAGTTCTTC.

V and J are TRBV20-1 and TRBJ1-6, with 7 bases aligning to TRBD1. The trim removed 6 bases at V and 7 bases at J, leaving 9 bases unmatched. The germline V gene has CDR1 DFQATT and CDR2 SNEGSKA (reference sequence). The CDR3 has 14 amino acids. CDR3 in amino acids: CSAPTGRENSPLHF. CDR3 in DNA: TGCAGTGCGCCGACAGGGCGGGAAAATTCACCCCTCCACTTT.

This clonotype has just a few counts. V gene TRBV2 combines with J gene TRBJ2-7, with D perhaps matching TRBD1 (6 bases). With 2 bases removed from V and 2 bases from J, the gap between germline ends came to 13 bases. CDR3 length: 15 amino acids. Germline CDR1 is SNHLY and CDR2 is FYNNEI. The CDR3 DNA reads TGTGCCAGCAGTGAAAGGGCAGGGACAACCTACGAGCAGTACTTC. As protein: CASSERAGTTYEQYF. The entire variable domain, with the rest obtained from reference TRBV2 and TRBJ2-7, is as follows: EPEVTQTPSHQVTQMGQEVILRCVPISNHLYFYWYRQILGQKVEFLVSFYNNEISEKSEIFDDQFSVERPDGSNFTLKIRSTKLEDSAMYFCASSERAGTTYEQYFGPGTRLTVT.

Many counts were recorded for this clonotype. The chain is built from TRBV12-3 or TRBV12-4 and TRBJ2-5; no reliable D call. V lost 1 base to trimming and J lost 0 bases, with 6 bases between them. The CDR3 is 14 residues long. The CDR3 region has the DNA TGTGCCAGCAGTTTAGAAGGGTACCAAGAGACCCAGTACTTC. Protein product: CASSLEGYQETQYF.

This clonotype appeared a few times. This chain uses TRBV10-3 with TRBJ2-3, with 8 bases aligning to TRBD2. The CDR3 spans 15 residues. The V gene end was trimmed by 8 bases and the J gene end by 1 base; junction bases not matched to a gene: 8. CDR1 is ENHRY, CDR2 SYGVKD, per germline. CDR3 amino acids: CAIERGTRGTDTQYF. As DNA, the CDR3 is TGTGCCATCGAGAGGGGGACTAGAGGCACAGATACGCAGTATTTT.

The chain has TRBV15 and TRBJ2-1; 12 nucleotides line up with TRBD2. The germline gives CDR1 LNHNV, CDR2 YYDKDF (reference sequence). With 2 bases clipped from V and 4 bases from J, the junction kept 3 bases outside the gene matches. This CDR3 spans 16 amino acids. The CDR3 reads CATSRKGLAGYNEQFF. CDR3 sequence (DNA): TGTGCCACCAGCAGAAAGGGACTAGCGGGTTACAATGAGCAGTTCTTC.